A single sample gave rise to the 30 T cell receptor beta chains below, sequenced in a study of brain T cells in children with intractable seizures. The time point is: blood from clinic visit 5 months post-surgery; TSC patient then seizure free. The data were produced by immunoSEQ multiplex PCR, yet TCRdb's version contains in-frame clones alone and is incomplete. The sample has around 340,000 clones; roughly 93% are singletons. Sample: peripheral blood, taken approximately 5 months after surgery. Receptor source: a boy under two years old with tuberous sclerosis and intractable seizures.

The chain uses TRBV14 and TRBJ1-1, with no clear D. This CDR3 spans 12 amino acids. In germline, CDR1 is SGHDN, CDR2 FVKESK. Trimming shortened V by 0 bases and J by 10 bases, and 9 bases separated the two germline ends. The CDR3 here is CASSQDLGSAFF. As DNA, the CDR3 is TGTGCCAGCAGCCAAGATCTGGGATCAGCTTTCTTT.

V usage is TRBV27 and J usage is TRBJ2-5, with TRBD2 matching 8 bases. The V gene end was trimmed by 0 bases and the J gene end by 4 bases; junction bases not matched to a gene: 13. CDR3 length equals 18 residues. Per the germline V gene, CDR1 is MNHEY and CDR2 is SMNVEV (reference sequence). The DNA for the CDR3 is TGTGCCAGCAGTTTATCGATCCGCCCTGGACTAGCTCCAGAGACCCAGTACTTC. Its protein is CASSLSIRPGLAPETQYF.

The V gene is TRBV29-1, the J gene TRBJ1-2; D is undetermined. The CDR3 spans 13 residues. The V end lost 4 bases, the J end lost 7 bases, and 16 bases lay between the germline ends. The germline CDR1 and CDR2 sequences are SQVTM and ANQGSEA. The CDR3 is CSVVGRSGGGYTF. The CDR3 nucleotides read TGCAGCGTTGTCGGAAGGTCCGGTGGTGGCTACACCTTC. Looking up the rest from reference TRBV29-1 and TRBJ1-2 gives the full variable domain: SAVISQKPSRDICQRGTSLTIQCQVDSQVTMMFWYRQQPGQSLTLIATANQGSEATYESGFVIDKFPISRPNLTFSTLTVSNMSPEDSSIYLCSVVGRSGGGYTFGSGTRLTVV.

The chain carries TRBV5-1 and TRBJ1-1, with D possibly matching TRBD1 (5 bases). The CDR3 spans 13 residues. Germline-derived CDR1 and CDR2 are SGHRS and YFSETQ. Trimming removed 5 bases at V and 3 bases at J, with 11 bases between. The chain's CDR3 is CASREDTHTEAFF. The CDR3 DNA sequence: TGCGCCAGCAGAGAGGACACCCACACTGAAGCTTTCTTT.

The chain couples TRBV6-5 to TRBJ2-7, with D unclear. This CDR3 contains 14 residues. Trimming left V 0 bases short and J 1 base short, with 7 bases between. Per germline, CDR1 MNHEY and CDR2 SVGAGI. In nucleotides, the CDR3 is TGTGCCAGCAGTTACTCACTGATTTCCTACGAGCAGTACTTC. Protein sequence: CASSYSLISYEQYF.

The chain combines TRBV20-1 with TRBJ1-5; D possibly corresponds to TRBD1 (5 bases). V dropped 3 bases and J dropped 9 bases, with 9 bases sitting between them. The length of the CDR3 is 11 residues. Per germline, CDR1 DFQATT and CDR2 SNEGSKA (reference sequence). The CDR3 region has the DNA TGCAGTGCTAGGGGGGAGGGGCCCCAGCATTTT. It yields the protein CSARGEGPQHF.

CDR3 bases: TGTGCCAGCAGCTTAACAGATAGACAGCTCGGCGATACGCAGTATTTT. It yields the protein CASSLTDRQLGDTQYF. The chain recombines TRBV7-3 with TRBJ2-3, with D possibly TRBD1 on 5 matching bases. Germline values: CDR1 SGHTA, CDR2 FQGTGA. The CDR3 loop spans 16 amino acids. The germline V and J ends were trimmed by 0 bases and 6 bases, with 16 bases remaining between them.

This chain connects TRBV18 to TRBJ1-5; 8 nucleotides line up with TRBD1. V shed 6 bases, J shed 4 bases, and the junction held 5 bases outside the gene matches. Germline values: CDR1 KGHSH, CDR2 LQKENI. There are 14 residues in the CDR3. This chain's CDR3 is CASSRTGSNQPQHF. CDR3 nucleotide sequence: TGTGCCAGCTCGCGGACAGGGTCGAATCAGCCCCAGCATTTT. Complete variable domain (other parts from reference TRBV18 and TRBJ1-5): NAGVMQNPRHLVRRRGQEARLRCSPMKGHSHVYWYRQLPEEGLKFMVYLQKENIIDESGMPKERFSAEFPKEGPSILRIQQVVRGDSAAYFCASSRTGSNQPQHFGDGTRLSIL.

The table lists this clone with a few counts. CDR3 sequence (DNA): TGTGCCAGCAGCTTAGATGTGACTATTAGAAACACCATATATTTT. It codes for CASSLDVTIRNTIYF. V usage is TRBV7-9 and J usage is TRBJ1-3; D remains ambiguous. Trimming removed 1 base from V and 5 bases from J, with 12 bases in between. Germline values: CDR1 SEHNR, CDR2 FQNEAQ (reference sequence). The CDR3 is 15 residues long.

This chain uses TRBV9 with TRBJ1-2, with D perhaps matching TRBD1 (5 bases). The CDR3 has 12 amino acids. From germline, CDR1 is SGDLS and CDR2 YYNGEE. V was cut by 0 bases and J by 10 bases, with 10 bases left in between. The CDR3: CASSVAGRDYTF. The DNA for the CDR3 is TGTGCCAGCAGCGTAGCGGGCAGGGACTACACCTTC. Full variable domain (remainder filled in from reference TRBV9 and TRBJ1-2): DSGVTQTPKHLITATGQRVTLRCSPRSGDLSVYWYQQSLDQGLQFLIQYYNGEERAKGNILERFSAQQFPDLHSELNLSSLELGDSALYFCASSVAGRDYTFGSGTRLTVV.

V usage is TRBV7-6 and J usage is TRBJ2-1; possibly TRBD1 for D (5 bases). Germline-derived CDR1 and CDR2 are SGHVS and FNYEAQ. The CDR3 loop spans 14 amino acids. Trimming removed 1 base from V and 4 bases from J, with 8 bases in between. CDR3 residues: CASSLGGRYNEQFF. CDR3 DNA sequence: TGTGCCAGCAGCTTAGGGGGCCGATACAATGAGCAGTTCTTC.

Regarding this clone: Other DNA sequences in this sample translate to the same CDR3. This chain links TRBV5-1 with TRBJ1-1, with D hard to call. V shed 1 base and J shed 1 base, with 5 bases lying between them. CDR1 SGHRS and CDR2 YFSETQ come from the germline V gene. The length of the CDR3 is 13 residues. The CDR3 DNA reads as TGCGCCAGCAGCTTGAGGGAGAACACTGAAGCTTTCTTT. Residues: CASSLRENTEAFF.

V usage is TRBV13 and J usage is TRBJ1-4; unclear D gene. CDR3 length: 15 amino acids. Germline CDR1 PRHDT, CDR2 FYEKMQ (reference sequence). Trimming took off 4 bases at V and 0 bases at J, with 9 bases between the two ends. The chain's CDR3 is CASSSQPSTNEKLFF. The DNA of the CDR3 is TGTGCCAGCAGCTCCCAGCCCTCAACTAATGAAAAACTGTTTTTT. Filled out from reference TRBV13 and TRBJ1-4, the complete variable domain reads AAGVIQSPRHLIKEKRETATLKCYPIPRHDTVYWYQQGPGQDPQFLISFYEKMQSDKGSIPDRFSAQQFSDYHSELNMSSLELGDSALYFCASSSQPSTNEKLFFGSGTQLSVL.

The chain combines TRBV25-1 with TRBJ2-7, with D tentatively TRBD1 (6 bases). This CDR3 contains 11 residues. Germline loops: CDR1 MGHDK, CDR2 SYGVNS. CDR3 in DNA: TGTGCGAGTCGTGGGGGCCACGAGCAGTACTTC. This sequence encodes CASRGGHEQYF.

The CDR3 nucleotides read TGTGCCAGCAGCTTGTCGAGAACAGGAAACACCATATATTTT. This translates into CASSLSRTGNTIYF. V and J are TRBV6-2 or TRBV6-3 and TRBJ1-3; D not resolved. The CDR3 covers 14 residues. Germline V lookup: CDR1 MNHEY, CDR2 SVGEGT. V shed 6 bases and J shed 4 bases, with 13 bases lying between them.

The CDR3 region has the DNA TGCGCCAGCAGCTTGGAGTCAGGGTCTGGTGAAAAACTGTTTTTT. Translating gives CASSLESGSGEKLFF. This sequence joins TRBV5-1 and TRBJ1-4; a possible D gene is TRBD1 (5 bases). Trimming removed 0 bases from V and 7 bases from J, with 13 bases in between. The CDR3 sequence is 15 residues long. Germline lookup yields CDR1 SGHRS and CDR2 YFSETQ.

J is TRBJ2-2 and V is TRBV4-2; TRBD2 matches at 12 bases. V shed 4 bases, J shed 5 bases, and the junction held 5 bases outside the gene matches. The germline gives CDR1 LGHNA, CDR2 YNFKEQ. The CDR3 has 16 amino acids. The CDR3 DNA reads as TGTGCCAGCAGCCCGTGGACTAGCGGGGATACCGGGGAGCTGTTTTTT. The encoded protein is CASSPWTSGDTGELFF.

This chain links TRBV7-9 with TRBJ2-1, with D possibly TRBD2 on 6 matching bases. The CDR3 sequence is 16 residues long. Germline CDR1 reads SEHNR; CDR2 reads FQNEAQ (reference sequence). Trimming removed 2 bases at V and 2 bases at J, with 13 bases between. DNA for the CDR3: TGTGCCAGCAGCTTAAAATGGGGAGGACCCTACAATGAGCAGTTCTTC. Residues: CASSLKWGGPYNEQFF.

The chain links TRBV3-1 (or the pseudogene TRBV3-2) to TRBJ2-7, with 7 bases matching TRBD2. The CDR3 is made up of 18 amino acids. V dropped 5 bases and J dropped 2; count of bases not matched to a gene: 18. CDR1 and CDR2 (germline): LGHDT, YNNKEL (reference sequence). CDR3 nucleotides: TGTGCCAGCAGCTCCCGTGGGGGGGGACTACAGTTGACCTACGAGCAGTACTTC. It encodes CASSSRGGGLQLTYEQYF.

The CDR3 here is CASSLIHRRYEQYF. In DNA form, the CDR3 reads TGTGCCAGCAGCTTGATCCACAGGAGGTACGAGCAGTACTTC. V gene TRBV5-8 combines with J gene TRBJ2-7; D could derive from TRBD1 or TRBD2 (5 bases each). This CDR3 is 14 amino acids long. From germline, CDR1 is SGHTS and CDR2 YDEGEE. V was clipped by 1 base and J by 4 bases, with 12 bases between them.

The rearrangement links TRBV19 to TRBJ1-4; D gene ambiguous. Germline values: CDR1 LNHDA, CDR2 SQIVND (reference sequence). The CDR3 is 13 amino acids. V lost 3 bases, J lost 8 bases, and 10 bases lay in between. The CDR3 DNA reads TGTGCCAGTAGTATTTCAGCGGTGGAAAAACTGTTTTTT. Translated: CASSISAVEKLFF.

The chain is built from TRBV12-2 and TRBJ1-4; no DNA check was done on the table's D call, TRBD1. TRBV12-2 is shown as a pseudogene. This CDR3 comprises 15 residues. Written as DNA, the CDR3 is TGTGCAAGTCGCTTTGGACAGGGTTGGGTCGAAAAACTGTTTTTT. It yields the protein CASRFGQGWVEKLFF.

The V and J genes are TRBV7-9 and TRBJ1-2, with D perhaps matching TRBD1 (5 bases). Germline CDR1 reads SEHNR; CDR2 reads FQNEAQ (reference sequence). V was cut by 4 bases and J by 4 bases, with 13 bases left in between. The CDR3 totals 14 residues. The CDR3 DNA reads as TGTGCCAGCAGCTCAGCAGGGCAGTCCTATGGCTACACCTTC. Amino acids: CASSSAGQSYGYTF.

The chain employs TRBV24-1 and TRBJ1-1, with D hard to call. The length of the CDR3 is 11 residues. Germline V lookup: CDR1 KGHDR, CDR2 SFDVKD. V was clipped by 5 bases and J by 6 bases, with 6 bases between them. For the CDR3, the DNA is TGTGCCACCAGTGCCGGGGCTGAAGCTTTCTTT. Translation gives CATSAGAEAFF.

With respect to this clone: This sample includes further DNA sequences coding for the same CDR3. The rearrangement links TRBV27 to TRBJ1-5; D not resolved. Trimming removed 2 bases at V and 4 bases at J, with 0 bases between. The CDR3 length is 11 residues. The V gene's germline CDR1 is MNHEY and CDR2 SMNVEV (reference sequence). In nucleotides, the CDR3 is TGTGCCAGCAGTTTAAATCAGCCCCAGCATTTT. It codes for CASSLNQPQHF.

The gene calls are TRBV4-2 and TRBJ1-1; 8 bases match TRBD1. This CDR3 is 17 amino acids long. V trimming: 4 bases; J trimming: 2 bases; junction bases outside the gene matches: 12. Germline assignment: CDR1 LGHNA and CDR2 YNFKEQ. The CDR3 region has the DNA TGTGCCAGCAGCCGCCGACAGGGGCTAGGTCTTAACACTGAAGCTTTCTTT. Amino acid sequence: CASSRRQGLGLNTEAFF.

This clone came up a few times. V and J are TRBV6-5 and TRBJ1-5; D is possibly TRBD1 (5 bases). CDR1 MNHEY and CDR2 SVGAGI come from the germline V gene. This CDR3 is built from 14 residues. V shed 7 bases and J shed 0 bases, with 10 bases lying between them. CDR3 in DNA: TGTGCCAGCACGCGGGGGGATAGCAATCAGCCCCAGCATTTT. This translates into CASTRGDSNQPQHF.

The chain couples TRBV7-6 to TRBJ2-3; a weak D match, TRBD2 (6 bases). The CDR3 consists of 17 residues. Germline-derived CDR1 and CDR2 are SGHVS and FNYEAQ. Trimming removed 3 bases at V and 4 bases at J, with 20 bases between. The CDR3 sequence is CASSFPFGSKRADTQYF. The CDR3 bases are TGTGCCAGCAGCTTCCCATTCGGTAGTAAGCGGGCAGATACGCAGTATTTT.

This clone was seen more than once but under ten times. This sequence joins TRBV27 and TRBJ1-1; the D gene is possibly TRBD1 (5 bases). The CDR3 consists of 14 residues. The germline CDR1 and CDR2 sequences are MNHEY and SMNVEV (reference sequence). With 6 bases removed from V and 1 base from J, the gap between germline ends came to 12 bases. CDR3 amino acids: CASSLGGPNTEAFF. The DNA of the CDR3 is TGTGCCAGCAGCTTGGGGGGACCGAACACTGAAGCTTTCTTT.

The chain employs TRBV5-4 and TRBJ1-1; 8 nucleotides match TRBD1. Germline loops: CDR1 SGHNT, CDR2 YYREEE (reference sequence). Unmatched junction bases numbered 6, after V lost 5 bases and J lost 3 bases. This CDR3 spans 14 amino acids. The CDR3 sequence: CASSYGQGDTEAFF. The CDR3 nucleotides are TGTGCCAGCAGTTACGGACAGGGCGACACTGAAGCTTTCTTT.